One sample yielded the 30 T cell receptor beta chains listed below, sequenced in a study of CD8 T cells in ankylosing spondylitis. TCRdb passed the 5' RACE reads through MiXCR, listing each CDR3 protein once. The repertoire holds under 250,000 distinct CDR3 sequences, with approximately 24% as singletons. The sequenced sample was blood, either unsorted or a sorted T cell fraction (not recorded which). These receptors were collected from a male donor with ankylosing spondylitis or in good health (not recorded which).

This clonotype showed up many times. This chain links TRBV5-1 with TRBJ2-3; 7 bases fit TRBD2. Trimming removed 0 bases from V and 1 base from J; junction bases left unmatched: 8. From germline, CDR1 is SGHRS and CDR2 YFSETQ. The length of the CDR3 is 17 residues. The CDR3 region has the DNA TGCGCCAGCAGCTTGGCCGCGACTAGCTTTGGCACAGATACGCAGTATTTT. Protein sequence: CASSLAATSFGTDTQYF.

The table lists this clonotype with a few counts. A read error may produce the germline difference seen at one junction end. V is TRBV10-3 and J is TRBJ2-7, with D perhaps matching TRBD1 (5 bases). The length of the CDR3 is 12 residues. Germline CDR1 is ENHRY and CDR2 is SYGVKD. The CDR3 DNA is TGTGCCATCAGTGACCGTCAGGGCGTTCTTGACTTC. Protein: CAISDRQGVLDF.

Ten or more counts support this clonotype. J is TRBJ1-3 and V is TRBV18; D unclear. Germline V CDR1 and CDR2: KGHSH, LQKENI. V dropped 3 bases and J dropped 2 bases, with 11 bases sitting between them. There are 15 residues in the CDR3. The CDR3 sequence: CASSPTREAGNTIYF. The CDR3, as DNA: TGTGCCAGCTCACCGACCCGGGAAGCTGGAAACACCATATATTTT.

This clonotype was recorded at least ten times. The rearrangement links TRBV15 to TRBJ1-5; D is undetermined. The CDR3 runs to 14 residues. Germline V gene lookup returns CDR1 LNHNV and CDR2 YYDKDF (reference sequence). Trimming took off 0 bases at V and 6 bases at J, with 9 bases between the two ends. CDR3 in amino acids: CATSRDLGLQPQHF. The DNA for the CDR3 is TGTGCCACCAGCAGAGATCTGGGCCTTCAGCCCCAGCATTTT.

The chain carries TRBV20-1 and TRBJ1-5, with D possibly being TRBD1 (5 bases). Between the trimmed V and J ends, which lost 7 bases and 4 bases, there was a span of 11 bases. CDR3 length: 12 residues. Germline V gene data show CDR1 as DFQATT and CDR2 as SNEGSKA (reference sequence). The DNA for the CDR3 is TGCAGTGTTTTAGGGGAAAATCAGCCCCAGCATTTT. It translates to CSVLGENQPQHF.

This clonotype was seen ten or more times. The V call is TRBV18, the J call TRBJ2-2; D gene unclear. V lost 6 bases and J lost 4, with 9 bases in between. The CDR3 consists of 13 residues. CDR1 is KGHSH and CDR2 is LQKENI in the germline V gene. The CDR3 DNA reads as TGTGCCAGCTCTAATGGACCCACCGGGGAGCTGTTTTTT. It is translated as CASSNGPTGELFF.

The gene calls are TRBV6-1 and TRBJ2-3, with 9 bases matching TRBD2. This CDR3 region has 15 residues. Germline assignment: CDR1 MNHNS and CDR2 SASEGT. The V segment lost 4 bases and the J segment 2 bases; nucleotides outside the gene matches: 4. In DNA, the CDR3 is TGTGCCAGCAGTGCCGGGACTAGCATCACAGATACGCAGTATTTT. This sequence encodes CASSAGTSITDTQYF.

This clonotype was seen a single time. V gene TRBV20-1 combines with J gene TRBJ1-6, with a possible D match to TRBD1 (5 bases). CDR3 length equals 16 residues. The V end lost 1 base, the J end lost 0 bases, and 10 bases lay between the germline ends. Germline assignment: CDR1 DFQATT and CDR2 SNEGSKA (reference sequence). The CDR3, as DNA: TGCAGTGCTAGAGGGGGGACCAGCTCCTATAATTCACCCCTCCACTTT. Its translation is CSARGGTSSYNSPLHF.

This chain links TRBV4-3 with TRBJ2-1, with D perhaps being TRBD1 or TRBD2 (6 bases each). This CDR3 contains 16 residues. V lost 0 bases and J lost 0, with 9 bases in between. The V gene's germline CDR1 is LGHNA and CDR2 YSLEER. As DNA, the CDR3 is TGCGCCAGCAGCCAAGAAGGGGGGAGCTCCTACAATGAGCAGTTCTTC. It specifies CASSQEGGSSYNEQFF.

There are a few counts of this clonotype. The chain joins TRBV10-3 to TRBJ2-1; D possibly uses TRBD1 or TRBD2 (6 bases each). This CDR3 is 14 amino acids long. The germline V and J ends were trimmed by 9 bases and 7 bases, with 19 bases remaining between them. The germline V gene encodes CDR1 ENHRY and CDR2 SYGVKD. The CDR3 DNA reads TGTGCCATAGCGGGCGGGACAACGGGTAATGAGCAGTTCTTC. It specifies CAIAGGTTGNEQFF.

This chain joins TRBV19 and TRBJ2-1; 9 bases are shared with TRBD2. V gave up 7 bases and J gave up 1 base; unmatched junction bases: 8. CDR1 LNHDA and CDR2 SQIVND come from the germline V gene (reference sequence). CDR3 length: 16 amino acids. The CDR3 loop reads CASMEVAGVSYNEQFF. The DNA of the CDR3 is TGTGCCAGTATGGAGGTAGCGGGAGTATCCTACAATGAGCAGTTCTTC. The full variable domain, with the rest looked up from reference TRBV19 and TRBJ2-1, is DGGITQSPKYLFRKEGQNVTLSCEQNLNHDAMYWYRQDPGQGLRLIYYSQIVNDFQKGDIAEGYSVSREKKESFPLTVTSAQKNPTAFYLCASMEVAGVSYNEQFFGPGTRLTVL.

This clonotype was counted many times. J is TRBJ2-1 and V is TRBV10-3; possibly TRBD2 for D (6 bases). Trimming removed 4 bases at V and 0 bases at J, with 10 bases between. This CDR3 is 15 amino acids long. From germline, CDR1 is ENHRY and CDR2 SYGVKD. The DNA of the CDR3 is TGTGCCATCAGTGTTAGCGGCATCTCCTACAATGAGCAGTTCTTC. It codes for CAISVSGISYNEQFF.

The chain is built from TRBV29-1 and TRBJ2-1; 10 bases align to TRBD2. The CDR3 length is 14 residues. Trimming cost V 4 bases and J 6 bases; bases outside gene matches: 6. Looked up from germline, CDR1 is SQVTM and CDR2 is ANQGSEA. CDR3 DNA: TGCAGCGTTGTGTCGGGGACTAGCGCCAATGAGCAGTTCTTC. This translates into CSVVSGTSANEQFF.

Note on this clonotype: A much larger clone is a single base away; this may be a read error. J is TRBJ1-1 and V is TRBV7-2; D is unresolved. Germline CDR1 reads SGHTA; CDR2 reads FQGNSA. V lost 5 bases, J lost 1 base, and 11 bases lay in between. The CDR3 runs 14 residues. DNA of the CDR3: TGTGCCAGCAGCAGAAGGCCAGGGAACACTGAAGCTTTCTTT. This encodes CASSRRPGNTEAFF.

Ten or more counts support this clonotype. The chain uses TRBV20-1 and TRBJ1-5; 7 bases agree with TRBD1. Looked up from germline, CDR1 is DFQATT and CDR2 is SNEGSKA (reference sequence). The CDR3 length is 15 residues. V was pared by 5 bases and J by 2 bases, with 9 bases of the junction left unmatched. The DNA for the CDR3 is TGCAGTGCTTATAGGGGGCAGGCGGGCAATCAGCCCCAGCATTTT. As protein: CSAYRGQAGNQPQHF.

The CDR3: CSVAEGQRNTDTQYF. For the CDR3, the DNA is TGCAGCGTGGCCGAGGGACAGCGAAACACAGATACGCAGTATTTT. The J gene is TRBJ2-3, the V gene TRBV29-1, with 7 bases fitting TRBD1. The ends lost 6 bases at V and 2 bases at J; junction bases unmatched: 11. Germline CDR1 reads SQVTM; CDR2 reads ANQGSEA. The CDR3 is 15 residues long.

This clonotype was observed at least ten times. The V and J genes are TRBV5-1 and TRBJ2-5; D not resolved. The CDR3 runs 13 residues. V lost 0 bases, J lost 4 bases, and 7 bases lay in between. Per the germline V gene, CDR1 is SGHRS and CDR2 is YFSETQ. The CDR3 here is CASSLDRTETQYF. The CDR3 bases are TGCGCCAGCAGCTTGGACCGAACAGAGACCCAGTACTTC.

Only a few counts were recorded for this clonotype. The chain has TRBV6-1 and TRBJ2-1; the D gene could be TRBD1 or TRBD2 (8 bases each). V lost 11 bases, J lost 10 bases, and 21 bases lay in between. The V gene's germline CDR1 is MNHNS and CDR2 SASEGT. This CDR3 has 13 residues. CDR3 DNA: TGTGCCTCTGACAGGGGCGGGGGGCGCGAGCAGTTCTTC. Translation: CASDRGGGREQFF.

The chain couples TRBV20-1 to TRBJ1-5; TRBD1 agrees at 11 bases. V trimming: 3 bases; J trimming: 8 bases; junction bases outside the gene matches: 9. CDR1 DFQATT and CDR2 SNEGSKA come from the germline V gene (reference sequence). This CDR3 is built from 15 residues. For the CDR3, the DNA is TGCAGTGCTAGGTATGGACAGGGGGCTCTCGAGCCCCAGCATTTT. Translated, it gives CSARYGQGALEPQHF.

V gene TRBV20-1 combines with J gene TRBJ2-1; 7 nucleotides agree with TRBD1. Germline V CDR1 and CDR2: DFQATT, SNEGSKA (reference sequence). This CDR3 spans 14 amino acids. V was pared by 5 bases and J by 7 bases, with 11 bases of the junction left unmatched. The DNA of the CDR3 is TGCAGTGCTCTCGACAGGGTGCTCAGGAATGAGCAGTTCTTC. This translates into CSALDRVLRNEQFF.

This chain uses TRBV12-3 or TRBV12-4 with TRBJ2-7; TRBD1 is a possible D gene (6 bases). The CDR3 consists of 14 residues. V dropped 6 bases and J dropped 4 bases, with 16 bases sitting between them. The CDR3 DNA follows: TGTGCCAGCAGCTCATCGGCTCAGGGGTACGAGCAGTACTTC. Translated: CASSSSAQGYEQYF.

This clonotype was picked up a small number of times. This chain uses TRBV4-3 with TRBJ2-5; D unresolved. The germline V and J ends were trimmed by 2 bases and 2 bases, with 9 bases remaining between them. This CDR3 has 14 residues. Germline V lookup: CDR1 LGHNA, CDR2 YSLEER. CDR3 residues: CASSQLRGQETQYF. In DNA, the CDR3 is TGCGCCAGCAGCCAACTCAGAGGTCAAGAGACCCAGTACTTC.

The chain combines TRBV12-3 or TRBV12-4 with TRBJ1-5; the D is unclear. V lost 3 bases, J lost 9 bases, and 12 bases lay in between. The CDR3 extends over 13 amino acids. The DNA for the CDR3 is TGTGCCAGCAGTTTGGGAGCTGTCCCGCCCCAGCATTTT. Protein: CASSLGAVPPQHF.

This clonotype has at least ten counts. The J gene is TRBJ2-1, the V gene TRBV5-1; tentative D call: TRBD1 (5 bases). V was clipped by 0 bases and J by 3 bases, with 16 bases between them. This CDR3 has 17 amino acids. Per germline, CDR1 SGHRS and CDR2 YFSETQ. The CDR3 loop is CASSLAVQELFYNEQFF. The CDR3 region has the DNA TGCGCCAGCAGCTTGGCCGTACAGGAGCTCTTCTACAATGAGCAGTTCTTC.

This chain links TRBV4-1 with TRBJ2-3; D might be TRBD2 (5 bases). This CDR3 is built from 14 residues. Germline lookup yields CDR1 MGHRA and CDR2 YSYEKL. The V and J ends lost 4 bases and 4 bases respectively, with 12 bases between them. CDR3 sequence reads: CASSPPGLPDTQYF. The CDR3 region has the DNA TGCGCCAGCAGCCCCCCGGGATTACCAGATACGCAGTATTTT.

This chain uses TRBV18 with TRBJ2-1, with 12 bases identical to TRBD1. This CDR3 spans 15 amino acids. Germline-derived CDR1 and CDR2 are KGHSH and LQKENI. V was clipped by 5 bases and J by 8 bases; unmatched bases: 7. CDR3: CASSATGQGAHEQFF. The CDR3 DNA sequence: TGTGCCAGCTCAGCCACGGGACAGGGGGCCCATGAGCAGTTCTTC.

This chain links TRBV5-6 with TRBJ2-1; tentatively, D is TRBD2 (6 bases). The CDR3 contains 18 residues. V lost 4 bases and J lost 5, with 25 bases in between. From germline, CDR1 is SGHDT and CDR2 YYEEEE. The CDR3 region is CASSPYSSLASINNEQFF. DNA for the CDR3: TGTGCCAGCAGCCCTTATTCCTCTCTAGCGTCCATTAACAATGAGCAGTTCTTC.

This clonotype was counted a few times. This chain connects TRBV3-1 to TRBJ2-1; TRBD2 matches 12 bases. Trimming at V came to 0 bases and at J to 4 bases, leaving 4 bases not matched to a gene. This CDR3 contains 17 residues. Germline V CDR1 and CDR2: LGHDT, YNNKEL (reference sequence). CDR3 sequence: CASSQERLAGAYNEQFF. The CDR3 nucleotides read TGTGCCAGCAGCCAAGAAAGACTAGCGGGAGCGTACAATGAGCAGTTCTTC.

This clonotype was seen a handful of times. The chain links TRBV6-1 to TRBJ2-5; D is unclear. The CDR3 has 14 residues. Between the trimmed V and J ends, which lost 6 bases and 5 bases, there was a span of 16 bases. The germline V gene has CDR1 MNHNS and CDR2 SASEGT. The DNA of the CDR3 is TGTGCCAGCAGACCACTTGGTTCCACGGAGACCCAGTACTTC. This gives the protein CASRPLGSTETQYF.

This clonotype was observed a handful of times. CDR3: CASSLSLQETQYF. CDR3 bases: TGTGCCAGCAGCTTAAGTCTCCAAGAGACCCAGTACTTC. The chain is built from TRBV7-2 and TRBJ2-5; D is ambiguous. This CDR3 is 13 amino acids long. Trimming stripped 2 bases from V and 1 base from J, with 5 bases between. Per the germline V gene, CDR1 is SGHTA and CDR2 is FQGNSA.